These 27 T cell receptor beta chains were all obtained from the same sample, sequenced in a study of blood T cell repertoires in COVID-19. TCRdb's copy holds only in-frame clones and misses some; the assay was immunoSEQ multiplex PCR. Among 150,000 to 200,000 clones listed, around four fifths were seen once. Specimen: peripheral blood. The receptors derive from a woman older than 75 with acute or convalescent COVID-19.

This chain connects TRBV7-6 to TRBJ1-2; 8 bases map to TRBD1. The CDR3 runs 15 residues. V shed 4 bases, J shed 3 bases, and the junction held 7 bases outside the gene matches. Germline CDR1 and CDR2: SGHVS and FNYEAQ. This CDR3 reads CASSYPGQADYGYTF. The CDR3 DNA follows: TGTGCCAGCAGCTATCCGGGACAGGCAGACTATGGCTACACCTTC.

This clone was seen once. J is TRBJ1-1 and V is TRBV2; 9 bases are shared with TRBD1. Germline lookup yields CDR1 SNHLY and CDR2 FYNNEI. This CDR3 has 15 amino acids. With 6 bases clipped from V and 6 bases from J, the junction kept 11 bases outside the gene matches. Here the CDR3 reads CASSRDRVVRAEAFF. The CDR3 DNA sequence: TGTGCCAGCAGCCGGGACAGGGTGGTTCGGGCTGAAGCTTTCTTT. Combining the CDR3 with reference TRBV2 and TRBJ1-1 gives the whole variable domain EPEVTQTPSHQVTQMGQEVILRCVPISNHLYFYWYRQILGQKVEFLVSFYNNEISEKSEIFDDQFSVERPDGSNFTLKIRSTKLEDSAMYFCASSRDRVVRAEAFFGQGTRLTVV.

This clone showed up just a few times. The V gene is TRBV12-3 or TRBV12-4, the J gene TRBJ1-1; TRBD1 might be the D (5 bases). The CDR3 loop spans 13 amino acids. The ends were cut back, 6 bases at V and 0 bases at J, with 8 bases in the middle. The CDR3, as DNA: TGTGCCAGCAGCTTACAGGTGAACACTGAAGCTTTCTTT. Translated, it gives CASSLQVNTEAFF.

The chain has TRBV5-6 and TRBJ1-1; no reliable D call. The V gene's germline CDR1 is SGHDT and CDR2 YYEEEE. The CDR3 is 14 amino acids. The V end lost 1 base, the J end lost 1 base, and 8 bases lay between the germline ends. The CDR3 loop reads CASSLRSRNTEAFF. The CDR3 nucleotides are TGTGCCAGCAGCTTGCGTTCCCGGAACACTGAAGCTTTCTTT.

The chain uses TRBV18 and TRBJ1-2; D is perhaps TRBD1 (5 bases). This CDR3 spans 17 amino acids. From germline, CDR1 is KGHSH and CDR2 LQKENI. The ends were cut back, 0 bases at V and 6 bases at J, with 20 bases in the middle. The CDR3 DNA sequence: TGTGCCAGCTCACCACCGGAGATTCGAAGGGGAACAAATGGCTACACCTTC. Its translation: CASSPPEIRRGTNGYTF. Full variable domain (outside the CDR3, taken from reference TRBV18 and TRBJ1-2): NAGVMQNPRHLVRRRGQEARLRCSPMKGHSHVYWYRQLPEEGLKFMVYLQKENIIDESGMPKERFSAEFPKEGPSILRIQQVVRGDSAAYFCASSPPEIRRGTNGYTFGSGTRLTVV.

The chain joins TRBV27 to TRBJ2-7; TRBD2 aligns across 7 bases. V lost 4 bases to trimming and J lost 6 bases; unmatched junction nucleotides: 3. Looked up from germline, CDR1 is MNHEY and CDR2 is SMNVEV (reference sequence). This CDR3 contains 12 residues. The CDR3 here is CASSSTSAEQYF. CDR3 DNA: TGTGCCAGCAGTTCTACTAGCGCCGAGCAGTACTTC.

This clone was seen a single time. CDR3 sequence (DNA): TGTGCCAGTAGGACTAGCGGGAACACCGGGGAGCTGTTTTTT. Translated: CASRTSGNTGELFF. V usage is TRBV19 and J usage is TRBJ2-2; 9 nucleotides align to TRBD2. Germline-derived CDR1 and CDR2 are LNHDA and SQIVND (reference sequence). CDR3 length: 14 residues. V shed 6 bases and J 1 base; nucleotides not matched to a gene: 0.

This clone was seen a few times. The chain combines TRBV4-3 with TRBJ2-3; D possibly corresponds to TRBD1 (6 bases). This CDR3 is 17 amino acids long. Trimming removed 1 base at V and 0 bases at J, with 14 bases between. The germline V gene encodes CDR1 LGHNA and CDR2 YSLEER. The CDR3 spells CASSQVTGTPSTDTQYF. DNA for the CDR3: TGCGCCAGCAGCCAAGTCACAGGGACCCCTAGCACAGATACGCAGTATTTT.

The V gene is TRBV11-2, the J gene TRBJ1-4; a weak D match, TRBD1 (5 bases). Germline assignment: CDR1 SGHAT and CDR2 FQNNGV. The CDR3 is 15 amino acids. Trimming cost V 6 bases and J 7 bases, with 18 bases left between them. The CDR3 region is CASRDQSGGGEKLFF. CDR3 sequence (DNA): TGTGCCAGCAGAGACCAATCGGGGGGTGGTGAAAAACTGTTTTTT.

V gene TRBV7-9 combines with J gene TRBJ1-1; D gene ambiguous. The CDR3 loop spans 14 amino acids. The V gene lost 1 base and the J gene lost 2 bases, with 8 bases spanning the gap. Germline V gene sequence: CDR1 SEHNR, CDR2 FQNEAQ (reference sequence). CDR3: CASSLGLTNTEAFF. As DNA, the CDR3 is TGTGCCAGCAGCTTAGGTCTTACTAACACTGAAGCTTTCTTT.

V gene TRBV30 combines with J gene TRBJ2-2; possible D gene TRBD1, 6 bases. There are 18 residues in the CDR3. Germline loops: CDR1 GTSNPN, CDR2 SVGIG (reference sequence). V was trimmed by 4 bases and J by 1 base, leaving 22 bases between them. The CDR3 region is CAWTGYGSATGNTGELFF. CDR3 bases: TGTGCCTGGACCGGTTATGGAAGCGCGACAGGGAACACCGGGGAGCTGTTTTTT.

This clone was recorded only once. The chain combines TRBV5-8 with TRBJ1-1; D not certain. The germline CDR1 and CDR2 sequences are SGHTS and YDEGEE. CDR3 size: 12 residues. Trimming shortened V by 4 bases and J by 7 bases, and 11 bases separated the two germline ends. The CDR3 sequence: CASSPYSLEAFF. The CDR3 bases are TGTGCCAGCAGCCCATACAGTCTTGAAGCTTTCTTT.

The gene calls are TRBV25-1 and TRBJ1-1; weak D call: TRBD1 (6 bases). CDR3 length equals 15 residues. V lost 2 bases and J 1 base, leaving 11 bases between the germline ends. CDR1 and CDR2 from the germline V gene are MGHDK and SYGVNS. The CDR3: CASSELGASNTEAFF. As DNA, the CDR3 is TGTGCCAGCAGTGAACTGGGGGCTTCGAACACTGAAGCTTTCTTT.

The J gene is TRBJ2-2, the V gene TRBV6-1; weak D call: TRBD1 (5 bases). The CDR3 is made up of 15 amino acids. Trimming removed 1 base at V and 4 bases at J, with 10 bases between. Germline CDR1 and CDR2: MNHNS and SASEGT. The CDR3 loop reads CASSEGQGGTGELFF. CDR3 nucleotide sequence: TGTGCCAGCAGTGAAGGTCAGGGCGGCACCGGGGAGCTGTTTTTT.

The chain carries TRBV28 and TRBJ1-1; unclear D gene. Germline CDR1 and CDR2: MDHEN and SYDVKM. Trimming shortened V by 4 bases and J by 3 bases, and 12 bases separated the two germline ends. This CDR3 has 14 residues. Here the CDR3 reads CASSSPGGYTEAFF. Written as DNA, the CDR3 is TGTGCCAGCAGTTCCCCCGGCGGCTACACTGAAGCTTTCTTT.

CDR3: CASSLTLVRGNEQFF. CDR3 DNA sequence: TGCGCCAGCAGCTTGACGCTAGTCCGGGGCAATGAGCAGTTCTTC. The gene calls are TRBV5-1 and TRBJ2-1; maybe TRBD2 (5 bases). The germline V gene encodes CDR1 SGHRS and CDR2 YFSETQ. Trimming removed 1 base at V and 6 bases at J, with 14 bases between. The CDR3 consists of 15 residues.

V gene TRBV6-2 or TRBV6-3 combines with J gene TRBJ1-2; the match to TRBD1 covers 7 bases. Trimming took 2 bases from V and 7 from J; bases not matched to a gene: 4. Germline V gene sequence: CDR1 MNHEY, CDR2 SVGEGT. This CDR3 has 13 amino acids. The CDR3 DNA reads TGTGCCAGCAGTTACGAAGCAGGGGGTGGCTACACCTTC. It encodes CASSYEAGGGYTF.

V gene TRBV10-2 combines with J gene TRBJ1-5, with unresolved D. This CDR3 contains 13 residues. The V gene's germline CDR1 is WSHSY and CDR2 SAAADI. V lost 1 base and J 7 bases, leaving 8 bases between the germline ends. CDR3 bases: TGCGCCAGCAGTGAGTTGTACAACCAGCCCCAGCATTTT. Its protein is CASSELYNQPQHF.

The rearrangement joins TRBV7-2 to TRBJ2-7, with 9 nucleotides matching TRBD2. There are 15 residues in the CDR3. Trimming took 5 bases from V and 7 from J; bases not matched to a gene: 12. Germline V gives CDR1 SGHTA, CDR2 FQGNSA. The CDR3 nucleotides read TGTGCCAGCAGCCCCCGAACTAGCGGGCGGCATGAGCAGTACTTC. Translated, it gives CASSPRTSGRHEQYF.

V usage is TRBV9 and J usage is TRBJ2-5; maybe TRBD2 (5 bases). Per germline, CDR1 SGDLS and CDR2 YYNGEE. V was cut by 4 bases and J by 2 bases, with 15 bases left in between. The CDR3 length is 15 residues. The CDR3 spells CASSPWTGEQETQYF. The CDR3 DNA sequence: TGTGCCAGCAGCCCCTGGACTGGTGAACAAGAGACCCAGTACTTC.

This clone was seen a few times. The chain couples TRBV5-6 to TRBJ2-3, with D possibly TRBD2 on 7 matching bases. This CDR3 is 15 amino acids long. Germline CDR1 and CDR2: SGHDT and YYEEEE. Trimming cost V 0 bases and J 9 bases, with 17 bases left between them. As DNA, the CDR3 is TGTGCCAGCAGCTTGGGGCTAGCGGATAGGGGGACGCAGTATTTT. Amino acids: CASSLGLADRGTQYF.

This clone was observed a handful of times. V usage is TRBV5-1 and J usage is TRBJ1-4; D ambiguous. Germline-derived CDR1 and CDR2 are SGHRS and YFSETQ. V was shortened by 4 bases and J by 0 bases, with 10 bases between the two germline ends. The CDR3 totals 15 residues. In DNA, the CDR3 is TGCGCCAGCAGCGGCGACATCGCAACTAATGAAAAACTGTTTTTT. It yields the protein CASSGDIATNEKLFF.

V gene TRBV27 combines with J gene TRBJ1-1, with D possibly matching TRBD1 (6 bases). Between the trimmed V and J ends, which lost 0 bases and 4 bases, there was a span of 9 bases. Germline lookup yields CDR1 MNHEY and CDR2 SMNVEV (reference sequence). This CDR3 contains 14 residues. DNA for the CDR3: TGTGCCAGCAGTTTATCCTCAGGGGTCACTGAAGCTTTCTTT. Its protein is CASSLSSGVTEAFF.

The chain has TRBV6-6 and TRBJ1-5; TRBD1 matches at 7 bases. The CDR3 has 16 amino acids. V trimming: 3 bases; J trimming: 3 bases; junction bases outside the gene matches: 8. Germline CDR1 is MNHNY and CDR2 is SVGAGI (reference sequence). DNA of the CDR3: TGTGCCAGCAGTTATGAGAGACAGGGTTACAATCAGCCCCAGCATTTT. As protein: CASSYERQGYNQPQHF.

V and J are TRBV5-6 and TRBJ1-5; no firm D call. The CDR3 runs 17 residues. Germline V gene data show CDR1 as SGHDT and CDR2 as YYEEEE. Trimming took 3 bases from V and 2 from J, leaving 18 bases between them. The CDR3 loop reads CASSWGGRGIGNQPQHF. Here the CDR3 DNA reads TGTGCCAGCAGCTGGGGAGGGAGAGGGATCGGCAATCAGCCCCAGCATTTT.

The chain uses TRBV27 and TRBJ1-1; 9 bases map to TRBD1. Trimming at V came to 6 bases and at J to 0 bases, leaving 17 bases not matched to a gene. CDR3 length: 19 amino acids. Per germline, CDR1 MNHEY and CDR2 SMNVEV (reference sequence). CDR3 nucleotides: TGTGCCAGCAGCCGAAACTATCCGGGACAGGGACCCATGAACACTGAAGCTTTCTTT. Its translation is CASSRNYPGQGPMNTEAFF.

The CDR3 DNA follows: TGTGCCAGTAGTTCGGGACTAGCGGGAGAGGCAGATACGCAGTATTTT. Its protein product is CASSSGLAGEADTQYF. The chain has TRBV19 and TRBJ2-3, with 14 bases that match TRBD2. The V gene's germline CDR1 is LNHDA and CDR2 SQIVND (reference sequence). This CDR3 comprises 16 residues. V was clipped by 5 bases and J by 4 bases; unmatched bases: 5.